These T cell receptor beta chains were read from a single sample in a study of blood T cells in healthy people across ages. One entry per CDR3 protein, called by TCRdb with MiXCR from the 5' RACE reads. This table has about 1.6 million distinct CDR3 sequences, about 31% appearing once. Material: blood. These receptors all stem from a woman in her thirties in good health. CDR3s include the opening cysteine and the closing phenylalanine or tryptophan. D genes are given only for firm matches. The size field is filled for only some rows; it gives once, few, many or a size class.

j_call: TRBJ2-7; d_call: NA; clone_size: once; v_call: TRBV3-1; cdr3_aa: CASSELDAYEQYF; cdr3_nt: TGTGCCAGCAGCGAACTGGACGCCTACGAGCAGTACTTC
j_call: TRBJ1-4; d_call: TRBD1; clone_size: NA; v_call: TRBV7-9; cdr3_aa: CASSLGQGKAKLFF; cdr3_nt: TGTGCCAGCAGCTTAGGACAGGGAAAGGCAAAACTGTTTTTT
j_call: TRBJ2-5; d_call: NA; clone_size: few; v_call: TRBV9; cdr3_aa: CASSGNTETQYF; cdr3_nt: TGTGCCAGCAGCGGTAATACGGAGACCCAGTACTTC
j_call: TRBJ2-5; d_call: NA; clone_size: many; v_call: TRBV6-1; cdr3_aa: CASSGGGGYETQYF; cdr3_nt: TGTGCCAGCAGTGGAGGGGGTGGGTACGAGACCCAGTACTTC
j_call: TRBJ2-5; d_call: NA; clone_size: few; v_call: TRBV20-1; cdr3_aa: CSARLQRRAGSDDQYF; cdr3_nt: TGCAGTGCTAGGCTCCAGAGAAGAGCGGGTTCCGATGACCAGTACTTC
j_call: TRBJ2-3; d_call: NA; clone_size: NA; v_call: TRBV20-1; cdr3_aa: CSARDSRAFADTQYF; cdr3_nt: TGCAGTGCTAGAGATAGCAGGGCCTTCGCAGATACGCAGTATTTT
j_call: TRBJ2-5; d_call: TRBD1; clone_size: NA; v_call: TRBV28; cdr3_aa: CASIGQGGETQYF; cdr3_nt: TGTGCCAGCATCGGACAGGGGGGGGAGACCCAGTACTTC
j_call: TRBJ2-3; d_call: TRBD2; clone_size: NA; v_call: TRBV20-1; cdr3_aa: CSARAGSGGADTQYF; cdr3_nt: TGCAGTGCTAGAGCGGGTAGCGGGGGGGCTGATACGCAGTATTTT
j_call: TRBJ2-1; d_call: NA; clone_size: NA; v_call: TRBV5-1; cdr3_aa: CASSWPATNEQFF; cdr3_nt: TGCGCCAGCAGCTGGCCCGCTACGAATGAGCAGTTCTTC
j_call: TRBJ1-1; d_call: NA; clone_size: few; v_call: TRBV10-3; cdr3_aa: CAISERQPGKTEAFF; cdr3_nt: TGTGCCATCAGTGAGAGGCAGCCGGGGAAGACTGAAGCTTTCTTT
j_call: TRBJ2-5; d_call: NA; clone_size: NA; v_call: TRBV12-3/TRBV12-4; cdr3_aa: CASGDWGDQETQYF; cdr3_nt: TGTGCCAGCGGGGATTGGGGCGATCAAGAGACCCAGTACTTC
j_call: TRBJ2-1; d_call: NA; clone_size: once; v_call: TRBV28; cdr3_aa: CASSSAVRGGGGEQFF; cdr3_nt: TGTGCCAGCAGTTCAGCGGTCAGGGGGGGTGGAGGTGAGCAGTTCTTC